This T cell receptor (beta chain) was identified during a study of OX40 agonist ivuxolimab in advanced cancers. Study-level results: Expanded clones tended on average to be more numerous among CD8+ T cells than CD4+.

The assay was immunoSEQ multiplex PCR, and TCRdb's table has in-frame clones only and misses some. This sample carries 90,000 to 100,000 clones, approximately 86% of them seen once, and the ten largest clones take around 0.8%. Germline V gives CDR1 MNHNY, CDR2 SVGAGI (reference sequence). The CDR3 contains 16 residues. Trimming left V 0 bases short and J 0 bases short, with 8 bases between. Systemic immunosuppression or autoimmune disease history was grounds to exclude patients. Blood sampling was done at baseline, cycle 4 day 1, and cycle 7 day 1. A remark on this clone: No antigen is known for it.

The chain joins TRBV6-6 to TRBJ2-2; D unclear. The source of this sequence is an adult with an advanced solid tumor such as melanoma, head and neck, liver or kidney cancer. The starting material was CD4+ or CD8+ T cells sorted from blood, obtained in a trial of the OX40 agonist ivuxolimab. The CDR3 DNA reads TGTGCCAGCAGTTACTCAACTCATCCGAACACCGGGGAGCTGTTTTTT. Translation: CASSYSTHPNTGELFF.